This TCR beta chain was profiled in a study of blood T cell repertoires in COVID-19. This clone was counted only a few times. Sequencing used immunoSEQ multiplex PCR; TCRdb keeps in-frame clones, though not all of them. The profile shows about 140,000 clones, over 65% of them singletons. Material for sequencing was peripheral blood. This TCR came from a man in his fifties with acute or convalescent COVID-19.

CDR3 DNA: TGCGCCAGCAGTGCTTACAGGGGGAATTCACCCCTCCACTTT. This sequence encodes CASSAYRGNSPLHF. V is TRBV10-1 and J is TRBJ1-6, with TRBD1 matching 8 bases. CDR1 is WNHNN and CDR2 is SYGVQD in the germline V gene (reference sequence). V dropped 4 bases and J dropped 7; count of bases not matched to a gene: 3. The CDR3 sequence is 14 residues long.